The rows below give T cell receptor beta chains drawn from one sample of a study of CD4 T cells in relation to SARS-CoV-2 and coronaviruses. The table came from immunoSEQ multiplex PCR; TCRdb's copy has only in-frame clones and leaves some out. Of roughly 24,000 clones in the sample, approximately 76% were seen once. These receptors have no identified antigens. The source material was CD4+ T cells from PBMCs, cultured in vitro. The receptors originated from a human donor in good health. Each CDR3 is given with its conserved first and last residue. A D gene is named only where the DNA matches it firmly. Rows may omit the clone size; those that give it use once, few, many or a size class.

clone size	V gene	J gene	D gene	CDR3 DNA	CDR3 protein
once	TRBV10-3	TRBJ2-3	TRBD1	TGTGCCATCAGTGAGTCGACAGGGACAGATACGCAGTATTTT	CAISESTGTDTQYF
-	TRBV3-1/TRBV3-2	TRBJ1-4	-	TGTGCCAGCAGCTTCCCGGGGGGAACTAATGAAAAACTGTTTTTT	CASSFPGGTNEKLFF
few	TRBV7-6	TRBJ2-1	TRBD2	TGTGCCAGCAGCGCTAGCGGGGGGTCCTACAATGAGCAGTTCTTC	CASSASGGSYNEQFF
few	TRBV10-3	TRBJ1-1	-	TGTGCCATCAGTGAGGGGTCAGGGAACACTGAAGCTTTCTTT	CAISEGSGNTEAFF
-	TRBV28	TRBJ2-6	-	TGTGCCAGCACTCGAGGAGCCTCTTGGGCCAACGTCCTGACTTTC	CASTRGASWANVLTF
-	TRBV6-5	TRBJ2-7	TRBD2	TGTGCCAGCAGTTCAGGACTAGCGCTCTACGAGCAGTACTTC	CASSSGLALYEQYF
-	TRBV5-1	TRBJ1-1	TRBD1	TGCGCCAGCAGCTTTACAGGGGGTGGGACTGAAGCTTTCTTT	CASSFTGGGTEAFF
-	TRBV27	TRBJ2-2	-	TGTGCCAGCAGTTTAATCACCGGGGAGCTGTTTTTT	CASSLITGELFF
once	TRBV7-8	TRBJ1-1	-	TGTGCCAGCAGCTCCCCGACAGGAATGAACACTGAAGCTTTCTTT	CASSSPTGMNTEAFF
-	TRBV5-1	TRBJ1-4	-	TGCGCCAGCAGCTTGGCGAGATATTCGAATGAAAAACTGTTTTTT	CASSLARYSNEKLFF
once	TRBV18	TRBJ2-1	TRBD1	TGTGCCAGCTCACGGGACAGCTACAATGAGCAGTTCTTC	CASSRDSYNEQFF
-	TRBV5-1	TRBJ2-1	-	TGCGCCAGCAGCTTGGGCCTCAACTCCTTTGAGCAGTTCTTC	CASSLGLNSFEQFF
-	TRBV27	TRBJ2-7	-	TGTGCCAGCAGGGCCGGGAATAGCGGAACCTACGAGCAGTACTTC	CASRAGNSGTYEQYF
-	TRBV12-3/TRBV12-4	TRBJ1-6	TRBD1	TGTGCCAGCAGTTTGGACAGGGATTCACCCCTCCACTTT	CASSLDRDSPLHF
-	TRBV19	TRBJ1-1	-	TGTGCCAGTAGTACCCCTCAGGGGAACACTGAAGCTTTCTTT	CASSTPQGNTEAFF
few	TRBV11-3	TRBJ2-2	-	TGTGCCAGCAGCTTAGGGGTCAACACCGGGGAGCTGTTTTTT	CASSLGVNTGELFF
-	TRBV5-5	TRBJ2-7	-	TGTGCCAGCAGCCGTTCGGCGTACCTGTTGGAGAGCGAGCAGTACTTC	CASSRSAYLLESEQYF
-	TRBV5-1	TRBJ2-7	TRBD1	TGCGCCAGCAGCCTCGGGACAGGGAACCACGAGCAGTACTTC	CASSLGTGNHEQYF
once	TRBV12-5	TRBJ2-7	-	TGTGCTAGTGGTCCGCCCCGGGACATGGGGGATGAGCAGTACTTC	CASGPPRDMGDEQYF
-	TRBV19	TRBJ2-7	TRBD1	TGTGCCAGTAGTATGGGGACAGGGGGCGCCGAGCAGTACTTC	CASSMGTGGAEQYF
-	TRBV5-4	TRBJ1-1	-	TGTGCCAGCAGCTTTAACAGGGACCCTAACACTGAAGCTTTCTTT	CASSFNRDPNTEAFF
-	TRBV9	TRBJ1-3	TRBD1	TGTGCCAGCAGCGTACAGGGGGGCCCTGGAAACACCATATATTTT	CASSVQGGPGNTIYF
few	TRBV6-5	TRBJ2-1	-	TGTGCCAGCAGTCCGGGGGATCTCGGGTTCGATGAGCAGTTCTTC	CASSPGDLGFDEQFF
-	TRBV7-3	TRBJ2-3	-	TGTGCCAGCAGTCTCTCGGATGCAGATACGCAGTATTTT	CASSLSDADTQYF
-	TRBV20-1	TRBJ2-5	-	TGCAGTGCTACTGACCAAGAGACCCAGTACTTC	CSATDQETQYF
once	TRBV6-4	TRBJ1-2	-	TGTGCCAGCAGTGCAGGGACTGGGGGCTACACCTTC	CASSAGTGGYTF
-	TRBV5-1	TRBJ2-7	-	TGCGCCAGCTACGTGGGGGAAGGCTACGAGCAGTACTTC	CASYVGEGYEQYF
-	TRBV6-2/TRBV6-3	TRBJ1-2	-	TGTGCCAGCAGTGGAGGGAGATATGGCTACACCTTC	CASSGGRYGYTF
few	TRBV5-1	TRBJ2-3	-	TGCGCCAGCAGTCAAAAAACAAGCACAGATACGCAGTATTTT	CASSQKTSTDTQYF
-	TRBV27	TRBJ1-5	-	TGTGCCAGCAGTTTGAACGGGGAATGGTACAATCAGCCCCAGCATTTT	CASSLNGEWYNQPQHF
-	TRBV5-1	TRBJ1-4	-	TGCGCCAGCAGCACTTTGGGGACTAATGAAAAACTGTTTTTT	CASSTLGTNEKLFF
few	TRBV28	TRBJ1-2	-	TGTGCCAGCAGTTTTGGCGGGGACGGCTACACCTTC	CASSFGGDGYTF
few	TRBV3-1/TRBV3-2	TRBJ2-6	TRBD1	TGTGCCAGCAGCCAAGTCACAGGGGGAAGCTCTGGGGCCAACGTCCTGACTTTC	CASSQVTGGSSGANVLTF
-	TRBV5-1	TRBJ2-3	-	TGCGCCAGCAGCATACCCACTAGCACAGATACGCAGTATTTT	CASSIPTSTDTQYF
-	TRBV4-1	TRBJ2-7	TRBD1	TGCGCCAGCAGCCAAGCGCAGGGGGTTTACGAGCAGTACTTC	CASSQAQGVYEQYF
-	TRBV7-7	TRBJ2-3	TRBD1	TGTGCCAGCAGCATAGGGACAGGGTTAGATACGCAGTATTTT	CASSIGTGLDTQYF
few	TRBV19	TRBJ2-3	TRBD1	TGTGCCAGTAGTATGAGGATCGGGACAGGGGGCACAGATACGCAGTATTTT	CASSMRIGTGGTDTQYF
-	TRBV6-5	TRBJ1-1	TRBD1	TGTGCCAGCAGTATCCAGACAGGGGCCAACACTGAAGCTTTCTTT	CASSIQTGANTEAFF
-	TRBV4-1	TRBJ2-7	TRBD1	TGCGCCAGCAGCCAAGATCCCGGACAGGGGAACCCCTACGAGCAGTACTTC	CASSQDPGQGNPYEQYF
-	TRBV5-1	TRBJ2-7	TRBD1	TGCGCCAGCAGCTTGGATCCCGGGACAGGGTCCGACGAGCAGTACTTC	CASSLDPGTGSDEQYF
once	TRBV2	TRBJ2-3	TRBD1	TGTGCCAGCAGTGGACAGGGGACAGATACGCAGTATTTT	CASSGQGTDTQYF
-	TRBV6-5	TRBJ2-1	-	TGTGCCAGCAGTTACTCTACAGGGTGGAATGAGCAGTTCTTC	CASSYSTGWNEQFF
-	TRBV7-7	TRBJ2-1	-	TGTGCCAGCAGCCGGACGGGGAGCTCCTACAATGAGCAGTTCTTC	CASSRTGSSYNEQFF
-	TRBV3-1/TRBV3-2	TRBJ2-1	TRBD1	TGTGCCAGCGGGATAGGGACAGCCTACAATGAGCAGTTCTTC	CASGIGTAYNEQFF
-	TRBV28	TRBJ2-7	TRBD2	TGTGCCAGCAGTTTATGGGCTAGCGGGAGTAAGAACGGTAGCGAGCAGTACTTC	CASSLWASGSKNGSEQYF
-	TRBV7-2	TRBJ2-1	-	TGTGCCAGCAGCCAGGACGGGGTTTCCTACAATGAGCAGTTCTTC	CASSQDGVSYNEQFF
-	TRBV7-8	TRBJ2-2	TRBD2	TGTGCCAGCACCAGGGCGGGAGGGTTTTCGAACACCGGGGAGCTGTTTTTT	CASTRAGGFSNTGELFF
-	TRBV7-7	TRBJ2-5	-	TGTGCCAGCAGTCCGGGGAGGGGGAGGGAAGAGACCCAGTACTTC	CASSPGRGREETQYF
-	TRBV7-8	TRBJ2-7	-	TGTGCCAGCAGCTTACGGGAGACAGCCCACGAGCAGTACTTC	CASSLRETAHEQYF
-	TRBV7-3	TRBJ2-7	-	TGTGCCAGCAGCTTAGACAGAGCCTACGAGCAGTACTTC	CASSLDRAYEQYF
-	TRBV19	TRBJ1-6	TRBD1	TGTGCCAGTAGTACGGACAGGGAGCGGCCCCTCCACTTT	CASSTDRERPLHF
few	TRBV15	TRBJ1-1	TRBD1	TGTGCCACCAGCAACCCGACCGGACAGGGGGCTTTCTTT	CATSNPTGQGAFF
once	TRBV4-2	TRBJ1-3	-	TGTGCCAGCAGCCAAGAAGTCAGACCCAGCTCTGGAAACACCATATATTTT	CASSQEVRPSSGNTIYF
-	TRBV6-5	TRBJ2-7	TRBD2	TGTGCCAGCAGGTCTCCGGGACTAGCGGCATACGAGCAGTACTTC	CASRSPGLAAYEQYF
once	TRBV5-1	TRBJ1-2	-	TGCGCCAGCAGCTCGGGACGGAGCCAGCCCTATGGCTACACCTTC	CASSSGRSQPYGYTF
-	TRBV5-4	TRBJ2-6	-	TGTGCCAGCAGCACCCCGAGGAGGGCGGGGTTTGGGGCCAACGTCCTGACTTTC	CASSTPRRAGFGANVLTF
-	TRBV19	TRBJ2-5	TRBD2	TGTGCCAGTAGCCCGGGACTAGCATTTCAAGAGACCCAGTACTTC	CASSPGLAFQETQYF
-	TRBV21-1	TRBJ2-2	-	TGTGCCAGCAGCAAAGAGTCCGTTAAGGGTCCCGGGGAGCTGTTTTTT	CASSKESVKGPGELFF